Each of the 13 T cell receptor beta chains below was sequenced from the same sample in a study of blood T cell repertoires in COVID-19. The repertoire was sequenced with immunoSEQ multiplex PCR; TCRdb's copy has only in-frame clones and lacks some. The sample shows about 110,000 clones, 80% to 90% of them seen only once. Specimen: peripheral blood. The receptor set was obtained from a woman in her sixties with acute or convalescent COVID-19.

Comment on this clone: The same CDR3 can be traced to other DNA sequences in this sample. The chain has TRBV7-3 and TRBJ2-5; 9 nucleotides match TRBD1. The J segment lost 1 base and the V segment lost 3 bases, leaving 0 bases of the junction unmatched. CDR1 and CDR2 (germline): SGHTA, FQGTGA. The CDR3 totals 14 residues. As DNA, the CDR3 is TGTGCCAGCAGCTTGACAGGGGGCCAAGAGACCCAGTACTTC. It is translated as CASSLTGGQETQYF.

This clone appeared a few times. The chain joins TRBV28 to TRBJ1-6; 9 bases align to TRBD1. The germline gives CDR1 MDHEN, CDR2 SYDVKM. Germline trimming cut 6 bases from V and 6 bases from J; bases unmatched to any gene: 6. The CDR3 length is 15 residues. The DNA of the CDR3 is TGTGCCAGCAGGCCCACAGGGGGCCGTAATTCACCCCTCCACTTT. This codes for CASRPTGGRNSPLHF. Full variable domain (outside the CDR3, taken from reference TRBV28 and TRBJ1-6): DVKVTQSSRYLVKRTGEKVFLECVQDMDHENMFWYRQDPGLGLRLIYFSYDVKMKEKGDIPEGYSVSREKKERFSLILESASTNQTSMYLCASRPTGGRNSPLHFGNGTRLTVT.

A single count supports this clone. The chain carries TRBV19 and TRBJ1-2; perhaps TRBD1 as D (6 bases). The germline V and J ends were trimmed by 1 base and 8 bases, with 14 bases remaining between them. Germline CDR1 reads LNHDA; CDR2 reads SQIVND (reference sequence). The CDR3 sequence is 14 residues long. The CDR3 protein is CASSIVNREGGYTF. The CDR3 DNA reads TGTGCCAGTAGTATAGTTAACAGGGAAGGGGGCTACACCTTC. Filled out from reference TRBV19 and TRBJ1-2, the complete variable domain reads DGGITQSPKYLFRKEGQNVTLSCEQNLNHDAMYWYRQDPGQGLRLIYYSQIVNDFQKGDIAEGYSVSREKKESFPLTVTSAQKNPTAFYLCASSIVNREGGYTFGSGTRLTVV.

The chain uses TRBV3-1 (or the pseudogene TRBV3-2) and TRBJ1-6; tentative D call: TRBD1 (5 bases). This CDR3 has 14 amino acids. V was shortened by 0 bases and J by 8 bases, with 8 bases between the two germline ends. CDR1 and CDR2 (germline): LGHDT, YNNKEL (reference sequence). Here the CDR3 reads CASSQDRDYSPLHF. The CDR3 nucleotides are TGTGCCAGCAGCCAAGATAGGGACTATTCACCCCTCCACTTT.

The chain links TRBV7-9 to TRBJ2-5; 7 bases line up with TRBD1. Germline V lookup: CDR1 SEHNR, CDR2 FQNEAQ (reference sequence). V lost 6 bases, J lost 4 bases, and 20 bases stayed unmatched. The CDR3 has 18 amino acids. For the CDR3, the DNA is TGTGCCAGCAGTGCCCTGACAGGGCAAAAGAGCACCCGAGAGACCCAGTACTTC. It is translated as CASSALTGQKSTRETQYF.

This chain links TRBV18 with TRBJ2-7; 12 nucleotides line up with TRBD2. V shed 6 bases, J shed 2 bases, and the junction held 5 bases outside the gene matches. Germline V gives CDR1 KGHSH, CDR2 LQKENI. This CDR3 comprises 15 residues. DNA of the CDR3: TGTGCCAGCTCCCCTAGCGGGGGGGGCCCCTACGAGCAGTACTTC. This sequence encodes CASSPSGGGPYEQYF.

This clone appeared once. The V call is TRBV19, the J call TRBJ2-4, with 7 bases matching TRBD2. Germline V lookup: CDR1 LNHDA, CDR2 SQIVND (reference sequence). V dropped 8 bases and J dropped 0; count of bases not matched to a gene: 10. CDR3 size: 16 residues. CDR3 sequence reads: CASGPGGRVAKNIQYF. As DNA, the CDR3 is TGTGCCAGTGGCCCGGGGGGAAGGGTAGCCAAAAACATTCAGTACTTC.

V gene TRBV13 combines with J gene TRBJ2-3, with 10 bases aligning to TRBD2. V gave up 5 bases and J gave up 2 bases; unmatched junction bases: 4. This CDR3 is 15 amino acids long. Germline V gives CDR1 PRHDT, CDR2 FYEKMQ (reference sequence). The CDR3 bases are TGTGCCAGCAGCGCTCTAGCGGGGGACACAGATACGCAGTATTTT. Its translation is CASSALAGDTDTQYF.

This rearrangement joins TRBV19 to TRBJ2-1; no definite D call. Germline CDR1 reads LNHDA; CDR2 reads SQIVND (reference sequence). The ends were cut back, 3 bases at V and 0 bases at J, with 6 bases in the middle. The CDR3 is 14 residues long. Written as DNA, the CDR3 is TGTGCCAGTAGTATTGGTAGCTCCTACAATGAGCAGTTCTTC. It is translated as CASSIGSSYNEQFF.

This clone was seen just once. The CDR3 reads CASSLSSGGSPGEQYF. The DNA for the CDR3 is TGTGCCAGCAGCTTGTCTAGCGGGGGCTCACCGGGGGAGCAGTACTTC. V and J are TRBV11-3 and TRBJ2-7, with TRBD2 matching 10 bases. The ends lost 3 bases at V and 7 bases at J; junction bases unmatched: 12. The CDR3 is made up of 16 amino acids. Germline V gene lookup returns CDR1 SGHNT and CDR2 YENEEA.

The rearrangement joins TRBV15 to TRBJ1-1; no clear D gene. Between the trimmed V and J ends, which lost 1 base and 2 bases, there was a span of 5 bases. This CDR3 comprises 13 residues. Germline V gene lookup returns CDR1 LNHNV and CDR2 YYDKDF (reference sequence). CDR3 in DNA: TGTGCCACCAGCAGAGGCGGAAACACTGAAGCTTTCTTT. Translating it yields CATSRGGNTEAFF.

The chain has TRBV20-1 and TRBJ2-1; D perhaps matches TRBD1 (5 bases). The V and J ends lost 5 bases and 5 bases respectively, with 25 bases between them. The CDR3 has 17 residues. Germline CDR1 DFQATT, CDR2 SNEGSKA (reference sequence). The CDR3 sequence: CSARAGWAFSGNNEQFF. The CDR3 nucleotides are TGCAGTGCTCGTGCAGGGTGGGCGTTTAGTGGCAACAATGAGCAGTTCTTC.

This chain connects TRBV7-9 to TRBJ1-4; D possibly corresponds to TRBD1 (6 bases). V was clipped by 4 bases and J by 6 bases, with 15 bases between them. Germline V gene sequence: CDR1 SEHNR, CDR2 FQNEAQ (reference sequence). The CDR3 covers 15 residues. CDR3 nucleotide sequence: TGTGCCAGCAGCTCGCCGACAGGCATCGATGAAAAACTGTTTTTT. Translating it yields CASSSPTGIDEKLFF.